The clone carrying this T cell receptor (beta chain) was picked up many times. Its matching antigen is unknown. TCRdb analysed the reads with MiXCR anew, one entry per CDR3 protein. Seen here are roughly 120,000 distinct CDR3 sequences, approximately 30% observed once, and the top ten hold roughly 50%. This specimen comes from a study of T cell repertoires in cytomegalovirus infection. Study-wide results and caveats: Carriers of CMV plus the relevant HLA were identified by cumulative public TCR beta family frequency.

The V gene lost 4 bases and the J gene lost 3 bases, with 19 bases spanning the gap. CDR1 and CDR2 (germline): MNHEY, SMNVEV (reference sequence). This CDR3 spans 16 amino acids. The sequencing used CD8+ T cells from cultured PBMCs, collected from culture after CMV antigen stimulation. The clonotype comes from a human donor in good health (CMV status not recorded). Some clones in this sample may be carry-over from other donors' samples. The chain uses TRBV27 and TRBJ2-7; no definite D call. The CDR3 loop reads CASSSSSPDRVYEQYF. CDR3 bases: TGTGCCAGCAGTTCCTCCTCTCCCGATAGGGTCTACGAGCAGTACTTC.